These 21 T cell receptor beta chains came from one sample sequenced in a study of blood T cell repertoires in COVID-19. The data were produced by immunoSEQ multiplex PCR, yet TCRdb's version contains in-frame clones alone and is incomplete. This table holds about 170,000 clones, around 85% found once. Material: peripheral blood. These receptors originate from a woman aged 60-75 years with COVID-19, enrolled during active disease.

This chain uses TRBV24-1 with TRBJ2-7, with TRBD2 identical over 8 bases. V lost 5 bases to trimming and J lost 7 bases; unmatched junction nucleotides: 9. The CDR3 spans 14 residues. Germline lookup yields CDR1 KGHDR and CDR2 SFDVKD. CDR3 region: CATSAPGTRGEQYF. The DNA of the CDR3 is TGTGCCACCAGTGCCCCCGGGACTAGGGGGGAGCAGTACTTC.

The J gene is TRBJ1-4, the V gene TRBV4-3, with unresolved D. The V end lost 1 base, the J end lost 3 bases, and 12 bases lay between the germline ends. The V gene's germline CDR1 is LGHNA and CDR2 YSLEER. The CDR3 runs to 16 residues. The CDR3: CASSQALPQANEKLFF. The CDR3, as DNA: TGCGCCAGCAGCCAAGCCCTCCCGCAGGCTAATGAAAAACTGTTTTTT.

CDR3 residues: CASTNSGAGYTF. The CDR3 DNA reads as TGTGCCAGCACTAACTCAGGGGCTGGCTACACCTTC. This sequence joins TRBV6-5 and TRBJ1-2; possible D gene TRBD1, 6 bases. Trimming stripped 7 bases from V and 7 bases from J, with 13 bases between. Germline lookup yields CDR1 MNHEY and CDR2 SVGAGI. This CDR3 comprises 12 residues.

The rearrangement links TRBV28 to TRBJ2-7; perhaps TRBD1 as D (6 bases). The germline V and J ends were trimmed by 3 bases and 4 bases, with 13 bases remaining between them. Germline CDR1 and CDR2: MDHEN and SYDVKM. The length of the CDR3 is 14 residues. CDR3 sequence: CASSLDQGRYEQYF. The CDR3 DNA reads TGTGCCAGCAGTTTGGATCAGGGGAGATACGAGCAGTACTTC.

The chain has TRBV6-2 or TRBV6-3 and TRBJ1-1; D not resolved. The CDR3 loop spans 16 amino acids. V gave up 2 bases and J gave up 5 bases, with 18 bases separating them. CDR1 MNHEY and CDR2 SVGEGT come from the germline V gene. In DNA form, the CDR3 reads TGTGCCAGCAGTTACCCCCCGGATCCGGGGAGTACTGAAGCTTTCTTT. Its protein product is CASSYPPDPGSTEAFF.

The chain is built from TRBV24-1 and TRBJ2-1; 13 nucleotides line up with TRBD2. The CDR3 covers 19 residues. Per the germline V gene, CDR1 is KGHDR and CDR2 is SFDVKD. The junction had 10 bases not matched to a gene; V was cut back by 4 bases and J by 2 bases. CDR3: CATSDLSSGTSGTYNEQFF. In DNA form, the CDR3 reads TGTGCCACCAGTGACCTTTCCTCCGGGACTAGCGGGACCTACAATGAGCAGTTCTTC.

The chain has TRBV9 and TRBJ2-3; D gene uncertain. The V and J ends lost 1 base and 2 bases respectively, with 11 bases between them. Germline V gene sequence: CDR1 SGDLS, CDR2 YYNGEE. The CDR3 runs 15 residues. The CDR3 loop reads CASSVYGSSTDTQYF. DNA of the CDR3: TGTGCCAGCAGCGTATATGGCAGTTCCACAGATACGCAGTATTTT.

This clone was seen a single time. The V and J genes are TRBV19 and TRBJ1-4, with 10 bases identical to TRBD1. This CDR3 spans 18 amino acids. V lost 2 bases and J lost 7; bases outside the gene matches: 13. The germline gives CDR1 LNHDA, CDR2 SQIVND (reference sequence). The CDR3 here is CASSIRRPGTGEAEKLFF. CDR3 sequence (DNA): TGTGCCAGTAGTATACGCCGTCCCGGGACAGGGGAGGCTGAAAAACTGTTTTTT.

The CDR3 spells CASSMQTGIGNEQYF. The CDR3 region has the DNA TGTGCCAGTAGCATGCAGACGGGAATCGGTAATGAGCAGTACTTC. This sequence joins TRBV19 and TRBJ2-7, with D perhaps TRBD2 (5 bases). The CDR3 extends over 15 amino acids. Trimming removed 6 bases at V and 7 bases at J, with 22 bases between. CDR1 is LNHDA and CDR2 is SQIVND in the germline V gene (reference sequence).

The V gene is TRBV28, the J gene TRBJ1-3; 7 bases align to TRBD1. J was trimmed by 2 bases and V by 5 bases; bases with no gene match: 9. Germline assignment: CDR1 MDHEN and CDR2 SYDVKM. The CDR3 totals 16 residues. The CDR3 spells CASSNRIQGPGNTIYF. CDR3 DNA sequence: TGTGCCAGCAGTAACCGTATACAGGGGCCTGGAAACACCATATATTTT.

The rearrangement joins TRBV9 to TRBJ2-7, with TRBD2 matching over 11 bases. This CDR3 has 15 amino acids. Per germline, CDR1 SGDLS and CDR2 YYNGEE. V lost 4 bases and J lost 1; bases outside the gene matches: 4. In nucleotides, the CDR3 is TGTGCCAGCAGCACTAGCGGGAGTATGTCCTACGAGCAGTACTTC. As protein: CASSTSGSMSYEQYF. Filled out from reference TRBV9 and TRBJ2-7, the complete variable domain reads DSGVTQTPKHLITATGQRVTLRCSPRSGDLSVYWYQQSLDQGLQFLIQYYNGEERAKGNILERFSAQQFPDLHSELNLSSLELGDSALYFCASSTSGSMSYEQYFGPGTRLTVT.

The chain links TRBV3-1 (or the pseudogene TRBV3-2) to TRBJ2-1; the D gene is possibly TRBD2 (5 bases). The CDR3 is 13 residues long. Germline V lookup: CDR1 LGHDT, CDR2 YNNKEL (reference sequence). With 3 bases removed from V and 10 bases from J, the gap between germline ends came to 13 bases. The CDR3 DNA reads TGTGCCAGCAGCCACGAACCTAGCAGAGAGCAGTTCTTC. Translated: CASSHEPSREQFF.

The CDR3 nucleotides read TGTGCCAGTAGTATAGGAGAAGAGAACACTGAAGCTTTCTTT. Protein sequence: CASSIGEENTEAFF. The rearrangement uses TRBV19 and TRBJ1-1, with D unresolved. This CDR3 spans 14 amino acids. V was trimmed by 1 base and J by 1 base, leaving 7 bases between them. Germline CDR1 and CDR2: LNHDA and SQIVND (reference sequence). The entire variable domain, with the rest obtained from reference TRBV19 and TRBJ1-1, is as follows: DGGITQSPKYLFRKEGQNVTLSCEQNLNHDAMYWYRQDPGQGLRLIYYSQIVNDFQKGDIAEGYSVSREKKESFPLTVTSAQKNPTAFYLCASSIGEENTEAFFGQGTRLTVV.

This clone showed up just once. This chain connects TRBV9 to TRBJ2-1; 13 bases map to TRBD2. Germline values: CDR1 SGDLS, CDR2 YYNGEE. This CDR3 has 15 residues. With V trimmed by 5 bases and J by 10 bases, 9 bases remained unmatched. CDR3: CASSSGLAGASEQFF. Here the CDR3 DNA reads TGTGCCAGCAGTTCTGGACTAGCGGGAGCATCCGAGCAGTTCTTC.

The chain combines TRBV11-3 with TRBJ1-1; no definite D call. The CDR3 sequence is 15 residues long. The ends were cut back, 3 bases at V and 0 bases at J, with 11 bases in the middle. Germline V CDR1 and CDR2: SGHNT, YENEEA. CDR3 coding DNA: TGTGCCAGCAGCTTCGCCGGGGTCTTGAACACTGAAGCTTTCTTT. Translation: CASSFAGVLNTEAFF. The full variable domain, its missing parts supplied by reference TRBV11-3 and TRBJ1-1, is EAGVVQSPRYKIIEKKQPVAFWCNPISGHNTLYWYLQNLGQGPELLIRYENEEAVDDSQLPKDRFSAERLKGVDSTLKIQPAELGDSAVYLCASSFAGVLNTEAFFGQGTRLTVV.

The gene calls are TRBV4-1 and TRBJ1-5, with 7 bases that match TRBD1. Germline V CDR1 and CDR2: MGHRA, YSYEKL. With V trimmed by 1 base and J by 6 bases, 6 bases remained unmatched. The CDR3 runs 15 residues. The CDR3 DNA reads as TGCGCCAGCAGCCAAGGAACACAGGGGTTTCAGCCCCAGCATTTT. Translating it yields CASSQGTQGFQPQHF.

The CDR3 reads CSVGGLGAEAFF. The CDR3 nucleotides are TGCAGCGTTGGAGGGTTGGGCGCTGAAGCTTTCTTT. The genes are TRBV29-1 and TRBJ1-1, with D unresolved. Germline-derived CDR1 and CDR2 are SQVTM and ANQGSEA. The CDR3 spans 12 residues. V shed 4 bases and J shed 6 bases, with 12 bases lying between them.

CDR3 nucleotides: TGTGCCAGCAGCTTACAGGGATGGCAGCCCCAGCATTTT. The encoded protein is CASSLQGWQPQHF. V usage is TRBV5-6 and J usage is TRBJ1-5, with D perhaps matching TRBD1 (6 bases). Deletions cut 2 bases from V and 7 bases from J, with 10 bases between. Germline loops: CDR1 SGHDT, CDR2 YYEEEE. This CDR3 has 13 residues.

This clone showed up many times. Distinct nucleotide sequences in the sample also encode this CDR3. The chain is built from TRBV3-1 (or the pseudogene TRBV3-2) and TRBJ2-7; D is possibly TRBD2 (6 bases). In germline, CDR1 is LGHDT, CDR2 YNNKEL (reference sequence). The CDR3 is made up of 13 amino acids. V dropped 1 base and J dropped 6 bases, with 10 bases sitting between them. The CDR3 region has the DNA TGTGCCAGCAGCCAAGTGCAGGGAGGCGAGCAGTACTTC. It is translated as CASSQVQGGEQYF.

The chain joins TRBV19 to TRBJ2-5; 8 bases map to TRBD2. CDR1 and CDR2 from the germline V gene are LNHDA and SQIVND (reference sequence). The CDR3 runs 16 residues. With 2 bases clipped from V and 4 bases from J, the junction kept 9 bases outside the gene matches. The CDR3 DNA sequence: TGTGCCAGTAGTATAACCGCGGGAGGTTCTGGAGAGACCCAGTACTTC. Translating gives CASSITAGGSGETQYF.

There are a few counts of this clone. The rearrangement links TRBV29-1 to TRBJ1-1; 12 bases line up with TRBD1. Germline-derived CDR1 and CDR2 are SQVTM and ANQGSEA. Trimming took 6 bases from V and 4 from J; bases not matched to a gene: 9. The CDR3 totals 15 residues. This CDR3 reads CSVKGTGGWGTEAFF. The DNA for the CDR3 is TGCAGCGTCAAGGGGACAGGGGGCTGGGGCACTGAAGCTTTCTTT.